These T cell receptor beta chains were read from a single sample in a study of T cell responses to AZD1222 COVID-19 vaccine. Data came from immunoSEQ multiplex PCR; TCRdb stores just in-frame clones and leaves some out. The table records some 90,000 clones, roughly 89% of them present only once. The sequencing used peripheral blood, collected on day 0 of AZD1222 vaccination. The source of these receptors is an adult in good health. The conserved cysteine and the conserved F or W are not part of the CDR3 here. Size is stated for part of the rows, as once, few or many counts, or as a class when the clone is expanded.

v_gene: TRBV12-2
abundance: -
CDR3aa: ASRLVSRARGVDEQF

v_gene: TRBV2
abundance: -
CDR3aa: ASSEAGLGTGELF

v_gene: TRBV5-6
abundance: -
CDR3aa: ASSYVGQLNTEAF

v_gene: TRBV7-2
abundance: -
CDR3aa: ASSPSDRNQPQH

v_gene: TRBV18
abundance: -
CDR3aa: ASSPIQGQGKGGTEAF

v_gene: TRBV6-5
abundance: once
CDR3aa: ASSYTGDIQNEQY

v_gene: TRBV9
abundance: -
CDR3aa: ASSAWDRPYNEQF

v_gene: TRBV3-1/TRBV3-2
abundance: -
CDR3aa: ASSHPPNTEAF

v_gene: TRBV5-1
abundance: -
CDR3aa: ASSPGLAGGPDTQY

v_gene: TRBV5-1
abundance: -
CDR3aa: ASSKNYRENADTQY

v_gene: TRBV5-1
abundance: once
CDR3aa: ASSLGGLVYNSPLH

v_gene: TRBV24-1
abundance: -
CDR3aa: ATDRVTAVIGTSGRYNEQF

v_gene: TRBV7-9
abundance: -
CDR3aa: ASGASGSPRVDTQY

v_gene: TRBV5-1
abundance: -
CDR3aa: ASSLDRSGNTIY